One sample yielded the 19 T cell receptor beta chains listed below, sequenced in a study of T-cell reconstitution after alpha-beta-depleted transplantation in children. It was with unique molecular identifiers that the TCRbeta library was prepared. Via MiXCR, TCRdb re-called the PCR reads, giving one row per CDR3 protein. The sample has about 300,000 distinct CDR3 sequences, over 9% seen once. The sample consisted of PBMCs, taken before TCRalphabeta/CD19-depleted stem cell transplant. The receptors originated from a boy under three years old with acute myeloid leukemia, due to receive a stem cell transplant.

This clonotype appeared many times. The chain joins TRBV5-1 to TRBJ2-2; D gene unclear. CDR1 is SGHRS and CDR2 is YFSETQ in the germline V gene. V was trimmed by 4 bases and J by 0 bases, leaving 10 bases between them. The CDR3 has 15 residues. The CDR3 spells CASSPGSPNTGELFF. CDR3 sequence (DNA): TGCGCCAGCAGCCCCGGGTCACCGAACACCGGGGAGCTGTTTTTT.

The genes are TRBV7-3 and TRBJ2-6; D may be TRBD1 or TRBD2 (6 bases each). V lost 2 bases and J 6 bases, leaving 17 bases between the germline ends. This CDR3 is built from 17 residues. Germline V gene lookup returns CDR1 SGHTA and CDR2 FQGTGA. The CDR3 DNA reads TGTGCCAGCAGCTTATCTGGGGGCGGGGCTGCGGCCAACGTCCTGACTTTC. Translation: CASSLSGGGAAANVLTF.

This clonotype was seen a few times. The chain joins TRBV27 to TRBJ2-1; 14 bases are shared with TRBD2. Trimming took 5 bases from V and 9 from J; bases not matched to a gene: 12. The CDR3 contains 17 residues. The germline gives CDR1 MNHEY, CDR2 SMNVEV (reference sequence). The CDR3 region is CASSQGQGLAGAIEQFF. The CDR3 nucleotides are TGTGCCAGCAGTCAGGGACAGGGACTAGCGGGAGCGATTGAGCAGTTCTTC.

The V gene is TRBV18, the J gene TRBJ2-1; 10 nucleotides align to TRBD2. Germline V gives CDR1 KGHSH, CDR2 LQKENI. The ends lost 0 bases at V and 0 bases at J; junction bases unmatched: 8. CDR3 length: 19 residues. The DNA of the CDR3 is TGTGCCAGCTCACCACCGGGGCTTATAGCGGGGGGCTCCTACAATGAGCAGTTCTTC. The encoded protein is CASSPPGLIAGGSYNEQFF. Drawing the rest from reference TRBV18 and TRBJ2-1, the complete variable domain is NAGVMQNPRHLVRRRGQEARLRCSPMKGHSHVYWYRQLPEEGLKFMVYLQKENIIDESGMPKERFSAEFPKEGPSILRIQQVVRGDSAAYFCASSPPGLIAGGSYNEQFFGPGTRLTVL.

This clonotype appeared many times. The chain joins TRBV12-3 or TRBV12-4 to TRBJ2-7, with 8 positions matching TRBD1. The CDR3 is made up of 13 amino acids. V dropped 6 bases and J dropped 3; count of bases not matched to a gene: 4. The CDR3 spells CASSSGQGYEQYF. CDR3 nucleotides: TGTGCCAGCAGCTCCGGACAGGGCTACGAGCAGTACTTC.

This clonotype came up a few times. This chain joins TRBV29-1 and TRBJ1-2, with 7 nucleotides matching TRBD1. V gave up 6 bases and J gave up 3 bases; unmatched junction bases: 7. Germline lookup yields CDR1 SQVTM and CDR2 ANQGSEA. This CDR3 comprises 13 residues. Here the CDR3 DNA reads TGCAGCGTCGGGACAGATATTTACTATGGCTACACCTTC. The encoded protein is CSVGTDIYYGYTF.

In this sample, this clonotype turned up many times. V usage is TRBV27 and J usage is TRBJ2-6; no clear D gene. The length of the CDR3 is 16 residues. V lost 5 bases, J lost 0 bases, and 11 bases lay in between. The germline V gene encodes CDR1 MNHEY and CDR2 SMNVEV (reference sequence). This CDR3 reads CASSPADNSGANVLTF. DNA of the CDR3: TGTGCCAGCAGTCCCGCCGACAACTCTGGGGCCAACGTCCTGACTTTC.

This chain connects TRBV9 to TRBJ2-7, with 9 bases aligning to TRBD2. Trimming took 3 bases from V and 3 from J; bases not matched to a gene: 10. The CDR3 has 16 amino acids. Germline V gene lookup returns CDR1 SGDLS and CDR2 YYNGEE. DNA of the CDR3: TGTGCCAGCAGCGGGCCCCCCGGCGGGGGGGGCTACGAGCAGTACTTC. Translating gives CASSGPPGGGGYEQYF. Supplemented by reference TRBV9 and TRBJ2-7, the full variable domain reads DSGVTQTPKHLITATGQRVTLRCSPRSGDLSVYWYQQSLDQGLQFLIQYYNGEERAKGNILERFSAQQFPDLHSELNLSSLELGDSALYFCASSGPPGGGGYEQYFGPGTRLTVT.

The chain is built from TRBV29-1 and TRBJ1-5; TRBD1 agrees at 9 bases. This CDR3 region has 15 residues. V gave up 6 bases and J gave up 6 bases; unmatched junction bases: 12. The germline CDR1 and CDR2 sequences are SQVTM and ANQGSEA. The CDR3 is CSVQTGTGLGQPQHF. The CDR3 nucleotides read TGCAGCGTCCAAACCGGGACAGGGCTCGGTCAGCCCCAGCATTTT.

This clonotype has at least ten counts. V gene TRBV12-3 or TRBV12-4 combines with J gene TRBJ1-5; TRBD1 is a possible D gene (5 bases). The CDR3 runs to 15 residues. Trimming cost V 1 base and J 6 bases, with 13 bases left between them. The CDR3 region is CASSLVGERGQPQHF. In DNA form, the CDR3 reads TGTGCCAGCAGTTTAGTAGGGGAACGGGGTCAGCCCCAGCATTTT.

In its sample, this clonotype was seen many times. This CDR3 is CSVASRDRDYEQYF. Here the CDR3 DNA reads TGCAGCGTTGCGTCCCGGGACAGGGACTACGAGCAGTACTTC. The rearrangement links TRBV29-1 to TRBJ2-7; 9 positions agree with TRBD1. This CDR3 contains 14 residues. The V segment lost 4 bases and the J segment 3 bases; nucleotides outside the gene matches: 7. The germline gives CDR1 SQVTM, CDR2 ANQGSEA.

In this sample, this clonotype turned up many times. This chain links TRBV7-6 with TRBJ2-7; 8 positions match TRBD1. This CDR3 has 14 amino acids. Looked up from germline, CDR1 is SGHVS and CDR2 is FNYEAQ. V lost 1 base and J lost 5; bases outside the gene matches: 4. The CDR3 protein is CASSLGGQGNEQYF. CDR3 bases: TGTGCCAGCAGCTTAGGCGGACAGGGAAACGAGCAGTACTTC.

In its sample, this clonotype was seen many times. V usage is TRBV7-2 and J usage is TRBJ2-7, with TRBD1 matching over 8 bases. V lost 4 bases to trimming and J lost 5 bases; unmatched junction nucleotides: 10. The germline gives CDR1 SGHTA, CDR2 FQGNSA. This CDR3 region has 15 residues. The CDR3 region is CASSSQDRVRHEQYF. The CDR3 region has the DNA TGTGCCAGCAGCTCTCAGGACAGGGTCAGACACGAGCAGTACTTC.

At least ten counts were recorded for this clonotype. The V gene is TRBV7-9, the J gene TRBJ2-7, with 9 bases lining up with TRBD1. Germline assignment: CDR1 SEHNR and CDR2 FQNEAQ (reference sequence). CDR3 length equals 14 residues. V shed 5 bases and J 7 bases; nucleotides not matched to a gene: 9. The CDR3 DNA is TGTGCCAGCAGCCCAGTTCCGGGACAGGGAGAGCAGTACTTC. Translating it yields CASSPVPGQGEQYF.

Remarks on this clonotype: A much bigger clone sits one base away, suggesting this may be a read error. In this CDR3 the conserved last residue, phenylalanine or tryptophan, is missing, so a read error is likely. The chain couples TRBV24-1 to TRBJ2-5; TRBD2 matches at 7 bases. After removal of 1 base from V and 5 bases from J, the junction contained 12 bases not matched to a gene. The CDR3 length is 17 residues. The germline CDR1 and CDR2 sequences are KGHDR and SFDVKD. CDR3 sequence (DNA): TGTGCCACCAGTGATTTCCGGGTAACGGGAGGAAGGGAGACCCAGTACTGC. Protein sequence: CATSDFRVTGGRETQYC.

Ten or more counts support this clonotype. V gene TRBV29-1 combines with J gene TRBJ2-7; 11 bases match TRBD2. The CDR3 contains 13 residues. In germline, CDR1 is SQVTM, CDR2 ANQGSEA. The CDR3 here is CSILAGGNYEQYF. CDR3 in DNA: TGCAGTATCCTAGCGGGAGGAAACTACGAGCAGTACTTC.

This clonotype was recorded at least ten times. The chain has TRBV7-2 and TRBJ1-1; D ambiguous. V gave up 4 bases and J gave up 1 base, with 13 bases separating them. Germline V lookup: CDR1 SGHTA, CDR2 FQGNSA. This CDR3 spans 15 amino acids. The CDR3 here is CASSYYPRGNTEAFF. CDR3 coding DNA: TGTGCCAGCAGCTATTACCCCCGGGGGAACACTGAAGCTTTCTTT.

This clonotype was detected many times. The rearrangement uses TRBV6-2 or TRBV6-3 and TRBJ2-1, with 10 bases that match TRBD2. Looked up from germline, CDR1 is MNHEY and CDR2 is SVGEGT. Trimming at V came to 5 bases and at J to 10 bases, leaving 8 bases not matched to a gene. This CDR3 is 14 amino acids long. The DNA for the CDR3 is TGTGCCAGCAGTACCCACAGCGGGAGGGACGAGCAGTTCTTC. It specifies CASSTHSGRDEQFF.

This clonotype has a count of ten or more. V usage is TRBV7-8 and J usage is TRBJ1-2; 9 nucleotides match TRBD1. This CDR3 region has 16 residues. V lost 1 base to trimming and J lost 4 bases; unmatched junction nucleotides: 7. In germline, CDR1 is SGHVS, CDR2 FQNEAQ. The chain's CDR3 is CASSLGPGQGSYGYTF. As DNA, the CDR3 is TGTGCCAGCAGCTTAGGACCGGGACAGGGATCCTATGGCTACACCTTC.